A single sample is the source of the 2 T cell receptor beta chains below, sequenced in a study of tumor-infiltrating lymphocytes in primary liver carcinoma. TCR beta cDNA came from approximately 490 ng total RNA, primed with a constant-region primer. Each TCR beta library was derived from three nested multiplex PCR rounds that employed slightly modified ARM-PCR. TRBV1-TRBV30 forward primers paired with a C-beta reverse primer drove the first two PCR rounds, about 9 cycles each. TCRdb re-analysed the multiplex PCR reads in MiXCR, keeping a single row per CDR3 protein. The sample lists 100,000 or so distinct CDR3 sequences, around two thirds occurring once. For each extraction, RNA and DNA were obtained together from approximately 20-30 mg of unsorted bulk tissue. The sample consisted of liver tumor tissue from sampling region 2. Subset denoted: tumor region T2, inferior pole. These TCRs come from a woman in her fifties or sixties with primary liver carcinoma and hepatitis B virus infection.

Of note for this clonotype: A read error may produce the germline difference seen at one junction end. The chain employs TRBV4-1 and TRBJ2-6; a possible D gene is TRBD2 (6 bases). The CDR3 totals 17 residues. Germline V lookup: CDR1 MGHRA, CDR2 YSYEKL. The CDR3 loop reads CASSQEGMGSGANVLTF. CDR3 nucleotides: TGCGCCAGCAGCCAGGAGGGGATGGGCTCTGGGGCCAATGTCCTGACTTTC.

This sequence joins TRBV5-6 and TRBJ2-7; D ambiguous. Trimming shortened V by 1 base and J by 0 bases, and 8 bases separated the two germline ends. Germline V gives CDR1 SGHDT, CDR2 YYEEEE. The CDR3 consists of 14 residues. As DNA, the CDR3 is TGTGCCAGCAGCTTGAGGGATTACTCCTACGAGCAGTACTTC. It specifies CASSLRDYSYEQYF. Combining the CDR3 with reference TRBV5-6 and TRBJ2-7 gives the whole variable domain DAGVTQSPTHLIKTRGQQVTLRCSPKSGHDTVSWYQQALGQGPQFIFQYYEEEERQRGNFPDRFSGHQFPNYSSELNVNALLLGDSALYLCASSLRDYSYEQYFGPGTRLTVT.